Below are 22 T cell receptor beta chains sequenced from a single sample in a study of blood T cell repertoires in COVID-19. Libraries were prepared by immunoSEQ multiplex PCR; TCRdb keeps only in-frame clonotypes and omits some of them. The sample holds over 200,000 clones, 85% to 90% seen once. Sequenced sample: PBMCs or T cells enriched from blood (not recorded which). All receptors come from a woman in her forties or fifties in a cohort exposed to, infected with or recovered from COVID-19 (not recorded which).

Of note for this clone: The same CDR3 is also encoded by other DNA sequences in this sample. The V call is TRBV18, the J call TRBJ1-1; D is ambiguous. Germline lookup yields CDR1 KGHSH and CDR2 LQKENI. Trimming removed 4 bases at V and 1 base at J, with 7 bases between. The CDR3 spans 13 residues. CDR3 loop: CASSQQANTEAFF. For the CDR3, the DNA is TGTGCCAGCTCACAGCAGGCGAACACTGAAGCTTTCTTT.

This chain links TRBV30 with TRBJ1-6; D may be TRBD1 (6 bases). The ends were cut back, 2 bases at V and 8 bases at J, with 13 bases in the middle. CDR1 is GTSNPN and CDR2 is SVGIG in the germline V gene (reference sequence). CDR3 length: 14 amino acids. The CDR3 spells CAWSNGQGHSPLHF. In DNA, the CDR3 is TGTGCCTGGAGTAACGGTCAGGGGCATTCACCCCTCCACTTT. The variable domain in full, completed from reference TRBV30 and TRBJ1-6, reads SQTIHQWPATLVQPVGSPLSLECTVEGTSNPNLYWYRQAAGRGLQLLFYSVGIGQISSEVPQNLSASRPQDRQFILSSKKLLLSDSGFYLCAWSNGQGHSPLHFGNGTRLTVT.

The chain joins TRBV28 to TRBJ1-4, with a possible D match to TRBD1 (5 bases). Germline lookup yields CDR1 MDHEN and CDR2 SYDVKM. V lost 5 bases to trimming and J lost 0 bases, with 13 bases between them. The CDR3 runs to 16 residues. CDR3 sequence reads: CASSIDSPPTNEKLFF. CDR3 nucleotides: TGTGCCAGCAGTATCGACAGCCCGCCAACTAATGAAAAACTGTTTTTT.

V usage is TRBV2 and J usage is TRBJ2-2, with D tentatively TRBD2 (5 bases). The ends were cut back, 4 bases at V and 7 bases at J, with 10 bases in the middle. This CDR3 has 13 residues. CDR1 is SNHLY, CDR2 FYNNEI, per germline. The CDR3 is CASSAGMGGELFF. CDR3 in DNA: TGTGCCAGCAGTGCGGGGATGGGCGGGGAGCTGTTTTTT.

This sequence joins TRBV7-2 and TRBJ2-5, with 12 nucleotides matching TRBD2. CDR1 is SGHTA, CDR2 FQGNSA, per germline. The CDR3 contains 15 residues. The V segment lost 5 bases and the J segment 5 bases; nucleotides outside the gene matches: 6. CDR3 sequence reads: CASSPLAGGKETQYF. As DNA, the CDR3 is TGTGCCAGCAGCCCCCTAGCGGGGGGGAAGGAGACCCAGTACTTC.

This clone was recorded only once. This chain's CDR3 is CAWSVIGDQTQYF. CDR3 DNA: TGTGCCTGGAGTGTTATAGGGGATCAGACCCAGTACTTC. This chain links TRBV30 with TRBJ2-5, with a weak D call TRBD1 (5 bases). CDR3 length: 13 residues. The germline CDR1 and CDR2 sequences are GTSNPN and SVGIG (reference sequence). Trimming took 0 bases from V and 6 from J, leaving 11 bases between them.

The chain carries TRBV5-5 and TRBJ1-2, with D hard to call. This CDR3 is built from 19 residues. In germline, CDR1 is SGHKS, CDR2 YYEKEE (reference sequence). With 3 bases removed from V and 2 bases from J, the gap between germline ends came to 26 bases. CDR3 DNA: TGTGCCAGCAGCTCGGGGTACCCCGACGTGAATCTCCTAAACTATGGCTACACCTTC. It is translated as CASSSGYPDVNLLNYGYTF.

This chain links TRBV6-2 or TRBV6-3 with TRBJ1-5; possible D gene TRBD1, 6 bases. This CDR3 comprises 13 residues. Germline CDR1 reads MNHEY; CDR2 reads SVGEGT. V lost 4 bases, J lost 3 bases, and 7 bases lay in between. The CDR3 is CASSWTVNQPQHF. The CDR3 region has the DNA TGTGCCAGCAGTTGGACAGTCAATCAGCCCCAGCATTTT.

The V call is TRBV19, the J call TRBJ1-1, with 8 bases aligning to TRBD1. Germline V gene lookup returns CDR1 LNHDA and CDR2 SQIVND (reference sequence). The CDR3 has 16 residues. V shed 5 bases, J shed 7 bases, and the junction held 15 bases outside the gene matches. This CDR3 reads CASSLPTAGQAGEAFF. The CDR3 coding sequence is TGTGCCAGTAGTCTCCCCACGGCGGGACAGGCTGGTGAAGCTTTCTTT. The full variable domain, in which reference TRBV19 and TRBJ1-1 provide the parts outside the CDR3, is DGGITQSPKYLFRKEGQNVTLSCEQNLNHDAMYWYRQDPGQGLRLIYYSQIVNDFQKGDIAEGYSVSREKKESFPLTVTSAQKNPTAFYLCASSLPTAGQAGEAFFGQGTRLTVV.

The J gene is TRBJ2-3, the V gene TRBV7-8; perhaps TRBD1 as D (7 bases). Trimming left V 1 base short and J 2 bases short, with 19 bases between. Germline CDR1 is SGHVS and CDR2 is FQNEAQ. The CDR3 runs 18 residues. CDR3 amino acids: CASSLEWGDRDSTDTQYF. The CDR3 bases are TGTGCCAGCAGCTTAGAGTGGGGAGACAGGGACTCCACAGATACGCAGTATTTT.

Here the CDR3 reads CASRRDRAHYEQYF. The CDR3, as DNA: TGTGCCAGCAGACGGGACAGGGCTCACTACGAGCAGTACTTC. The chain joins TRBV27 to TRBJ2-7; TRBD1 aligns across 9 bases. CDR1 is MNHEY and CDR2 is SMNVEV in the germline V gene (reference sequence). V shed 6 bases and J 3 bases; nucleotides not matched to a gene: 6. This CDR3 has 14 residues.

This chain joins TRBV6-5 and TRBJ1-1; D possibly corresponds to TRBD1 (5 bases). The CDR3 runs to 14 residues. In germline, CDR1 is MNHEY, CDR2 SVGAGI. With 6 bases removed from V and 4 bases from J, the gap between germline ends came to 15 bases. CDR3 loop: CASSVKLGGTEAFF. CDR3 coding DNA: TGTGCCAGCAGCGTTAAGCTGGGGGGCACTGAAGCTTTCTTT.

The V call is TRBV20-1, the J call TRBJ1-5, with D perhaps matching TRBD1 (5 bases). The CDR3 loop spans 11 amino acids. V lost 3 bases to trimming and J lost 13 bases, with 13 bases between them. The V gene's germline CDR1 is DFQATT and CDR2 SNEGSKA (reference sequence). CDR3 sequence: CSARGGYIQHF. In nucleotides, the CDR3 is TGCAGTGCTAGGGGGGGGTATATACAGCATTTT.

This rearrangement joins TRBV4-1 to TRBJ2-7; 10 bases are shared with TRBD1. Germline V lookup: CDR1 MGHRA, CDR2 YSYEKL. This CDR3 contains 16 residues. J gave up 3 bases and V 1 base, and 6 bases lay outside the gene matches. The CDR3 nucleotides read TGCGCCAGCAGCCAAGCTTGGACAGGGGGTTACTACGAGCAGTACTTC. Amino acid sequence: CASSQAWTGGYYEQYF.

This rearrangement joins TRBV30 to TRBJ2-5; D is unresolved. Looked up from germline, CDR1 is GTSNPN and CDR2 is SVGIG (reference sequence). V shed 2 bases and J shed 5 bases, with 15 bases lying between them. The CDR3 sequence is 14 residues long. CDR3 loop: CAWSPIENLETQYF. The CDR3 region has the DNA TGTGCCTGGAGTCCGATTGAGAATTTGGAGACCCAGTACTTC.

The gene calls are TRBV6-5 and TRBJ1-5, with TRBD1 matching over 7 bases. The CDR3 is made up of 13 amino acids. J lost 6 bases, V lost 4 bases, and 3 bases had no gene match. The V gene's germline CDR1 is MNHEY and CDR2 SVGAGI. The CDR3 loop reads CASSSTGVQPQHF. The DNA of the CDR3 is TGTGCCAGCAGTTCAACAGGGGTTCAGCCCCAGCATTTT.

The chain employs TRBV5-1 and TRBJ2-3, with TRBD2 matching 8 bases. Germline V gene sequence: CDR1 SGHRS, CDR2 YFSETQ. V shed 3 bases and J 4 bases; nucleotides not matched to a gene: 10. The length of the CDR3 is 16 residues. The CDR3 DNA is TGCGCCAGCAGCTGGGGGGCGGCGGGGGGTGCAGATACGCAGTATTTT. It is translated as CASSWGAAGGADTQYF.

This rearrangement joins TRBV28 to TRBJ1-2; maybe TRBD1 (6 bases). Between the trimmed V and J ends, which lost 6 bases and 5 bases, there was a span of 13 bases. The CDR3 covers 13 residues. The germline V gene encodes CDR1 MDHEN and CDR2 SYDVKM. The CDR3 DNA sequence: TGTGCCAGCAGGTCGGGGACAAGTTATGGCTACACCTTC. Translated: CASRSGTSYGYTF.

V is TRBV2 and J is TRBJ1-6; perhaps TRBD1 as D (6 bases). The length of the CDR3 is 19 residues. Trimming shortened V by 3 bases and J by 0 bases, and 18 bases separated the two germline ends. Germline CDR1 reads SNHLY; CDR2 reads FYNNEI. The CDR3 DNA reads as TGTGCCAGCAGTGAGGGACAACCCACATGGAGCTCCTATAATTCACCCCTCCACTTT. Amino acid sequence: CASSEGQPTWSSYNSPLHF.

V usage is TRBV5-1 and J usage is TRBJ2-1; 8 bases line up with TRBD2. The CDR3 consists of 15 residues. J lost 7 bases, V lost 2 bases, and 8 bases had no gene match. Germline lookup yields CDR1 SGHRS and CDR2 YFSETQ. Here the CDR3 reads CASSFRTGGLNEQFF. For the CDR3, the DNA is TGCGCCAGCAGCTTTCGTACGGGGGGGCTTAATGAGCAGTTCTTC.

The rearrangement links TRBV5-6 to TRBJ2-5; TRBD2 agrees at 9 bases. The germline V gene has CDR1 SGHDT and CDR2 YYEEEE. The ends lost 4 bases at V and 5 bases at J; junction bases unmatched: 15. The CDR3 is 17 amino acids. The CDR3 loop reads CASSDLIAGEPRETQYF. The CDR3 DNA reads TGTGCCAGCAGCGACCTCATAGCGGGGGAGCCCAGGGAGACCCAGTACTTC.

V usage is TRBV7-3 and J usage is TRBJ2-2; 7 bases map to TRBD1. Per germline, CDR1 SGHTA and CDR2 FQGTGA. The CDR3 contains 16 residues. The V and J ends lost 6 bases and 8 bases, in that order; junction bases with no gene match: 15. CDR3 coding DNA: TGTGCCAGCAGTTTGACTCGGGACAGTTTTTCTGGGGAGCTGTTTTTT. It is translated as CASSLTRDSFSGELFF.